The T cell receptor (beta chain) under discussion was sequenced for a study of shared clonotypes between healthy human individuals. At the level of the study: With ages of 18 to 49, the donors were a couple of women and a few men. Overall study findings and caveats: The donor pool, a small one, limited the genetic and exposure-history diversity represented. Expectations were that clonotype sharing among donors would be affected by sequencing depth.

CDR1 SGHNT and CDR2 YYREEE come from the germline V gene (reference sequence). The V and J ends lost 0 bases and 4 bases, in that order; junction bases with no gene match: 5. The CDR3 is 16 residues long. With regard to this clone: Its antigen is unidentified.

TCRdb's copy holds only in-frame clones and misses some; the assay was immunoSEQ multiplex PCR. In the table there are some 980,000 clones, about three quarters of which are singletons. Sequencing was carried out using memory CD4+ T cells sorted from blood. Stated subset: CD45RA-negative fraction. This sequence joins TRBV5-4 and TRBJ2-5; 11 nucleotides align to TRBD1. This clonotype originated in a man younger than 35 in good health. CDR3 bases: TGTGCCAGCAGCTTGGGGACAGGGGGCTTTCCAGAGACCCAGTACTTC. It yields the protein CASSLGTGGFPETQYF.